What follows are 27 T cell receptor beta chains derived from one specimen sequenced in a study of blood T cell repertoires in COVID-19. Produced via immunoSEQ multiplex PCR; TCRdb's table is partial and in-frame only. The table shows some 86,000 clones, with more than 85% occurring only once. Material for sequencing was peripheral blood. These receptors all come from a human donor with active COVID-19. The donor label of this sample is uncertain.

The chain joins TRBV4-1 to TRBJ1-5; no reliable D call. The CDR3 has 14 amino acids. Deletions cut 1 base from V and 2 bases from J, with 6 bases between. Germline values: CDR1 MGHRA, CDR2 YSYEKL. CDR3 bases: TGCGCCAGCAGCCAAGGGCCACGCAATCAGCCCCAGCATTTT. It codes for CASSQGPRNQPQHF.

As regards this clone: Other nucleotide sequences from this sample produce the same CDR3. CDR3 bases: TGTGCCAGCAGCTTAGCGCTAGGCGAGCAGTACTTC. Protein: CASSLALGEQYF. The V call is TRBV7-2, the J call TRBJ2-7; the D is unclear. The germline CDR1 and CDR2 sequences are SGHTA and FQGNSA. The CDR3 has 12 amino acids. V dropped 0 bases and J dropped 6 bases, with 6 bases sitting between them.

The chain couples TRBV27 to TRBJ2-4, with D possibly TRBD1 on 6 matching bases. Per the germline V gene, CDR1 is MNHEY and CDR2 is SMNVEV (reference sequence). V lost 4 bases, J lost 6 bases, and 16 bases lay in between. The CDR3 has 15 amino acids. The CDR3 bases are TGTGCCAGCAGTTATGGGGGCAGGACTCTAAACATTCAGTACTTC. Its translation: CASSYGGRTLNIQYF.

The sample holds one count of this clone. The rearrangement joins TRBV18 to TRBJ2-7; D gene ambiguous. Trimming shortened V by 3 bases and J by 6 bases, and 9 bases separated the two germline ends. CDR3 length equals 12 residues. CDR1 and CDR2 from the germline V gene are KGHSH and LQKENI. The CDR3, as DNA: TGTGCCAGCTCACCCGACCCGGGCGAGCAGTACTTC. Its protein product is CASSPDPGEQYF.

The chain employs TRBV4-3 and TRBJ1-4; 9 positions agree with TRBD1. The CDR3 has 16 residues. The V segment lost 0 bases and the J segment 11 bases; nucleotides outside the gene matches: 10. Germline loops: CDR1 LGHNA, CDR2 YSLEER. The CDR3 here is CASSQDGGTGSVKLFF. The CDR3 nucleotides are TGCGCCAGCAGCCAAGACGGGGGGACAGGGTCGGTTAAACTGTTTTTT.

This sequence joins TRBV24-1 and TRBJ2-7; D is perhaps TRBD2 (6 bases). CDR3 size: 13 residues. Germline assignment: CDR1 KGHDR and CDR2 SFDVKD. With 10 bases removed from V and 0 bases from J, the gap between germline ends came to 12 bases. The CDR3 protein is CATEGGSSYEQYF. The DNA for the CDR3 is TGTGCCACGGAGGGCGGTAGCTCCTACGAGCAGTACTTC.

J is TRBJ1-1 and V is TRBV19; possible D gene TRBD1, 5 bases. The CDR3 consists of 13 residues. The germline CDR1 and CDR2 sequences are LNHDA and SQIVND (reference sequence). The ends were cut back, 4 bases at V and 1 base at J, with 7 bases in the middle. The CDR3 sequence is CASSKDTNTEAFF. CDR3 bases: TGTGCCAGTAGTAAGGACACGAACACTGAAGCTTTCTTT.

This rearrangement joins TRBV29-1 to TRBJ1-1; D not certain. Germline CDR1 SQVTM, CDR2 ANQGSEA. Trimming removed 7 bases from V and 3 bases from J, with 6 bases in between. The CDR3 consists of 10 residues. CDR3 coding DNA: TGCAGCGGCGGGGACACTGAAGCTTTCTTT. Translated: CSGGDTEAFF.

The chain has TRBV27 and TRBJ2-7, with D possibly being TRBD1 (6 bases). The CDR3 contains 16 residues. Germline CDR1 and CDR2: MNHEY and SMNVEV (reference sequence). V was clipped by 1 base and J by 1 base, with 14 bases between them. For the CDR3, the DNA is TGTGCCAGCAGTTTATTTCAGGGGCAAAGGTCCTACGAGCAGTACTTC. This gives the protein CASSLFQGQRSYEQYF.

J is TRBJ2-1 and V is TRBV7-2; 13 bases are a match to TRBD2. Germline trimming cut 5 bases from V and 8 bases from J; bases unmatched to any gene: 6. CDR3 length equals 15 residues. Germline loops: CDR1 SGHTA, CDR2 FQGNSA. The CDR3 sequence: CASSAWTSGGDEQFF. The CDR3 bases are TGTGCCAGCAGCGCCTGGACTAGCGGGGGCGATGAGCAGTTCTTC.

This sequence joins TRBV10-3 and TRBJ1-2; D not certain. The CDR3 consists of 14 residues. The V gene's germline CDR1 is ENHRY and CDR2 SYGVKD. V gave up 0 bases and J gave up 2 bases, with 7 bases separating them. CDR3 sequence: CAISESPSNYGYTF. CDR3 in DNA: TGTGCCATCAGTGAGTCCCCGTCGAACTATGGCTACACCTTC.

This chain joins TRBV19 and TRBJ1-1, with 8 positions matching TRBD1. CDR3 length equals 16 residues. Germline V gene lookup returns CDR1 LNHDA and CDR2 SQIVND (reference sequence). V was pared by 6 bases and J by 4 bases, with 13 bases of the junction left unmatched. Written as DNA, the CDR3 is TGTGCCAGTAGCCTCCAAGGACAGGGCGAGGGCACTGAAGCTTTCTTT. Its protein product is CASSLQGQGEGTEAFF.

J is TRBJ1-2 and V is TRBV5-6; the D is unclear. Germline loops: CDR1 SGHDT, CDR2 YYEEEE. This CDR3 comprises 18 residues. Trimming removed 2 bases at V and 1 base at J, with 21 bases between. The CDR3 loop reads CASSLMRESRSFNYGYTF. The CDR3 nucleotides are TGTGCCAGCAGCTTAATGAGGGAATCCCGTAGCTTTAACTATGGCTACACCTTC. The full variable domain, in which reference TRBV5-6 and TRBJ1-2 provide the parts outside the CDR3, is DAGVTQSPTHLIKTRGQQVTLRCSPKSGHDTVSWYQQALGQGPQFIFQYYEEEERQRGNFPDRFSGHQFPNYSSELNVNALLLGDSALYLCASSLMRESRSFNYGYTFGSGTRLTVV.

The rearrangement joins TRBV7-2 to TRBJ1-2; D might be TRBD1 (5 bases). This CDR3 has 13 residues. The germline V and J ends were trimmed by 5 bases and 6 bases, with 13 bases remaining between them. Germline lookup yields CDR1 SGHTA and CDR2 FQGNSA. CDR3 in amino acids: CASSPSGSHGYTF. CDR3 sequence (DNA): TGTGCCAGCAGCCCTTCAGGGTCTCATGGCTACACCTTC.

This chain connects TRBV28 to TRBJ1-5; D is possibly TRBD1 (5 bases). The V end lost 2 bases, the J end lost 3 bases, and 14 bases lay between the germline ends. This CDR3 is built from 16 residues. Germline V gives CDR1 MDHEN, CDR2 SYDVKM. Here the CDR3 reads CASSLGQGGDNQPQHF. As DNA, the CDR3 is TGTGCCAGCAGTTTAGGCCAGGGCGGCGACAATCAGCCCCAGCATTTT.

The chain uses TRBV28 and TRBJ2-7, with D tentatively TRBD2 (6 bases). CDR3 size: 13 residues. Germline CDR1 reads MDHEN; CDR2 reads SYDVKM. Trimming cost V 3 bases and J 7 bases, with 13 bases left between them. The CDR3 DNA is TGTGCCAGCAGTTTTGGAGGGGTCGGGGAGCAGTACTTC. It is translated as CASSFGGVGEQYF. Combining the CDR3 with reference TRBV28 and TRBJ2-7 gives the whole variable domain DVKVTQSSRYLVKRTGEKVFLECVQDMDHENMFWYRQDPGLGLRLIYFSYDVKMKEKGDIPEGYSVSREKKERFSLILESASTNQTSMYLCASSFGGVGEQYFGPGTRLTVT.

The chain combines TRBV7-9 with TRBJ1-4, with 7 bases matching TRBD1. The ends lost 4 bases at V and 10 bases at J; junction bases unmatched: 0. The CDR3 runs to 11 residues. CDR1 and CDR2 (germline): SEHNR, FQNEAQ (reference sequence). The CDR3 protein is CASSYRGKLFF. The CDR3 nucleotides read TGTGCCAGCAGCTACAGGGGAAAACTGTTTTTT.

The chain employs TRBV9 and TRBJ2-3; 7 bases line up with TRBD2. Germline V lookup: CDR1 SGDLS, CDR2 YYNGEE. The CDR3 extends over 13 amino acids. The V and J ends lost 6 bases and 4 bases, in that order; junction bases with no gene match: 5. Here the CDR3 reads CASTQSGADTQYF. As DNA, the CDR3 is TGTGCCAGCACACAAAGCGGGGCAGATACGCAGTATTTT.

The CDR3 spells CASSEPNQETQYF. CDR3 bases: TGTGCCAGCAGTGAACCTAATCAAGAGACCCAGTACTTC. The rearrangement links TRBV2 to TRBJ2-5; no definite D call. The CDR3 consists of 13 residues. Per germline, CDR1 SNHLY and CDR2 FYNNEI. The germline V and J ends were trimmed by 2 bases and 2 bases, with 6 bases remaining between them.

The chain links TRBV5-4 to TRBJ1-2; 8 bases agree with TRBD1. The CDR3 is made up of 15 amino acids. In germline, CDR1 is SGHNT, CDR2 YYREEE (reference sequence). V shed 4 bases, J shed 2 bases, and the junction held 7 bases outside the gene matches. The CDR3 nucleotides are TGTGCCAGCAGCAACGGACAGGGTGGGAACTATGGCTACACCTTC. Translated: CASSNGQGGNYGYTF.

CDR3 protein: CASSEFRPGHLRTATNEKLFF. The DNA for the CDR3 is TGTGCCAGCAGTGAATTCCGTCCGGGACACCTGAGGACTGCAACTAATGAAAAACTGTTTTTT. The J gene is TRBJ1-4, the V gene TRBV6-1; possibly TRBD1 for D (6 bases). Per germline, CDR1 MNHNS and CDR2 SASEGT. Trimming cost V 2 bases and J 0 bases, with 25 bases left between them. The CDR3 totals 21 residues.

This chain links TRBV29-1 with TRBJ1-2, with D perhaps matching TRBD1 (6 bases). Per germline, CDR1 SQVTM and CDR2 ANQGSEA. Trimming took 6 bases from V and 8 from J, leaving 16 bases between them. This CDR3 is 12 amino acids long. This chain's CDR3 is CSVSTGLGGYTF. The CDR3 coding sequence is TGCAGCGTGTCGACAGGCCTGGGGGGCTACACCTTC.

The CDR3 here is CASSLARLEETQYF. DNA for the CDR3: TGTGCCAGCAGCTTAGCACGGCTAGAGGAGACCCAGTACTTC. The chain joins TRBV7-6 to TRBJ2-5; the D is unclear. This CDR3 contains 14 residues. V shed 0 bases and J shed 5 bases, with 10 bases lying between them. The germline CDR1 and CDR2 sequences are SGHVS and FNYEAQ.

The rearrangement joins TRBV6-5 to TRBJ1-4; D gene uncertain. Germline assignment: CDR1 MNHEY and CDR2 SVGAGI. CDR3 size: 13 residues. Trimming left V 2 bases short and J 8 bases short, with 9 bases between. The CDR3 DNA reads TGTGCCAGCAGTTACCAGAGGAGCGAAAAACTGTTTTTT. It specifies CASSYQRSEKLFF.

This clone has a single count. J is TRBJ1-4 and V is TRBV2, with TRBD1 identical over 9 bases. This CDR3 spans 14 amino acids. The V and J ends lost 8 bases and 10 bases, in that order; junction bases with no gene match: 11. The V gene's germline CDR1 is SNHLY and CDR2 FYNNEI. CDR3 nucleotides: TGTGCCAGCGACTCGGGGACAGGGTTGGGAAAACTGTTTTTT. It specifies CASDSGTGLGKLFF.

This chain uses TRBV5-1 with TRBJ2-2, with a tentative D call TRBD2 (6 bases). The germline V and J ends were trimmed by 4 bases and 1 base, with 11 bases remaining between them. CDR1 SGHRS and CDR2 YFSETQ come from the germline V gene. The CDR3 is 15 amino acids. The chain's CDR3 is CASSPGDLNTGELFF. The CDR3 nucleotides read TGCGCCAGCAGCCCCGGGGACTTGAACACCGGGGAGCTGTTTTTT.

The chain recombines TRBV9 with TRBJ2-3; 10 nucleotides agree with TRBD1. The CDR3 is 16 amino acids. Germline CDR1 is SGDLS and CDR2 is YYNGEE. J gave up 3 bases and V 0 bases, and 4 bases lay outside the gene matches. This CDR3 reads CASSVGQGAGTDTQYF. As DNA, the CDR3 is TGTGCCAGCAGCGTAGGACAGGGGGCAGGGACAGATACGCAGTATTTT.